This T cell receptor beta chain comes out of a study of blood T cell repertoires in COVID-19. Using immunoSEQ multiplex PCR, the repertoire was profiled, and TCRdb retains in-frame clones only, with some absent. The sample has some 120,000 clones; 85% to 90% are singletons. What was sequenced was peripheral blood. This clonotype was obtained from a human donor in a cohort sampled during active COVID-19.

As DNA, the CDR3 is TGTGCCAGCAAGATAGTGGGGAGCACCGGGGAGCTGTTTTTT. Its translation: CASKIVGSTGELFF. The rearrangement links TRBV7-2 to TRBJ2-2; perhaps TRBD2 as D (5 bases). The CDR3 totals 14 residues. CDR1 and CDR2 from the germline V gene are SGHTA and FQGNSA. V lost 7 bases, J lost 4 bases, and 13 bases lay in between.